This entry lists 17 T cell receptor beta chains sequenced from one sample in a study of cytomegalovirus exposure and HLA in healthy donors. Some clones are missing from TCRdb's copy, which holds only in-frame ones; the method was immunoSEQ multiplex PCR. The sample lists about 130,000 clones, about 80% occurring once. Sequenced material: PBMCs. The receptors derive from a young man in good health and CMV-seropositive.

The genes are TRBV7-9 and TRBJ1-1; D unclear. V lost 5 bases and J lost 0, with 4 bases in between. The CDR3 consists of 12 residues. CDR1 is SEHNR, CDR2 FQNEAQ, per germline (reference sequence). DNA for the CDR3: TGTGCCAGCAGCCAGGTGAACACTGAAGCTTTCTTT. Amino acids: CASSQVNTEAFF. The full variable domain, with the rest looked up from reference TRBV7-9 and TRBJ1-1, is DTGVSQNPRHKITKRGQNVTFRCDPISEHNRLYWYRQTLGQGPEFLTYFQNEAQLEKSRLLSDRFSAERPKGSFSTLEIQRTEQGDSAMYLCASSQVNTEAFFGQGTRLTVV.

The chain links TRBV5-1 to TRBJ2-7; 7 bases fit TRBD2. Per the germline V gene, CDR1 is SGHRS and CDR2 is YFSETQ. The CDR3 is 14 residues long. V dropped 2 bases and J dropped 2; count of bases not matched to a gene: 4. This CDR3 is CASSFNSGPYEQYF. The CDR3 DNA is TGCGCCAGCAGCTTTAATAGCGGGCCCTACGAGCAGTACTTC.

The chain uses TRBV29-1 and TRBJ2-3; a weak D match, TRBD1 (6 bases). Germline CDR1 SQVTM, CDR2 ANQGSEA. The CDR3 totals 13 residues. V was cut by 0 bases and J by 4 bases, with 8 bases left in between. CDR3 sequence (DNA): TGCAGCGTTGAAGATGGGGGCGCAGATACGCAGTATTTT. Its protein product is CSVEDGGADTQYF.

This sequence joins TRBV18 and TRBJ1-2; TRBD1 matches 7 bases. The CDR3 extends over 15 amino acids. Germline V gene data show CDR1 as KGHSH and CDR2 as LQKENI. Trimming at V came to 2 bases and at J to 6 bases, leaving 9 bases not matched to a gene. This chain's CDR3 is CASSPDRGRGDGYTF. The CDR3 DNA is TGTGCCAGCTCACCAGACCGGGGCAGGGGGGATGGCTACACCTTC.

The rearrangement uses TRBV5-1 and TRBJ1-1; the D is unclear. Germline V gives CDR1 SGHRS, CDR2 YFSETQ. Trimming removed 0 bases at V and 6 bases at J, with 12 bases between. The CDR3 extends over 14 amino acids. DNA for the CDR3: TGCGCCAGCAGCTTGGACCCCCGGGGTTCTGAAGCTTTCTTT. Amino acid sequence: CASSLDPRGSEAFF.

The chain recombines TRBV2 with TRBJ1-2, with D tentatively TRBD1 (5 bases). V gave up 3 bases and J gave up 5 bases, with 13 bases separating them. Per germline, CDR1 SNHLY and CDR2 FYNNEI. The CDR3 is made up of 14 amino acids. The CDR3 loop is CASSDPLRVYGYTF. Written as DNA, the CDR3 is TGTGCCAGCAGTGACCCCCTCAGGGTGTATGGCTACACCTTC.

The J gene is TRBJ1-2, the V gene TRBV7-9; D call uncertain. This CDR3 comprises 17 residues. The germline V gene encodes CDR1 SEHNR and CDR2 FQNEAQ (reference sequence). The V end was cut by 2 bases, the J end by 9 bases, with 25 bases between. The CDR3 region is CASSLWPSTPRTMSYTF. The DNA for the CDR3 is TGTGCCAGCAGCTTATGGCCAAGTACCCCGAGGACTATGAGCTACACCTTC.

This clone was recorded a few times. This sequence joins TRBV2 and TRBJ2-1, with 12 bases that match TRBD2. Germline V gene sequence: CDR1 SNHLY, CDR2 FYNNEI. J gave up 6 bases and V 6 bases, and 6 bases lay outside the gene matches. This CDR3 contains 15 residues. CDR3 sequence (DNA): TGTGCCAGCAGGGTACTAGCGGGGGGCCTCAATGAGCAGTTCTTC. It encodes CASRVLAGGLNEQFF.

The gene calls are TRBV2 and TRBJ2-7, with D possibly being TRBD1 (6 bases). There are 14 residues in the CDR3. In germline, CDR1 is SNHLY, CDR2 FYNNEI. Trimming took 6 bases from V and 3 from J, leaving 15 bases between them. CDR3 sequence reads: CASRNFRTDYEQYF. CDR3 sequence (DNA): TGTGCCAGCAGAAACTTTCGGACAGACTACGAGCAGTACTTC.

This clone was observed a single time. The chain couples TRBV6-1 to TRBJ1-5; no clear D. Germline V gene data show CDR1 as MNHNS and CDR2 as SASEGT. The V end lost 4 bases, the J end lost 4 bases, and 14 bases lay between the germline ends. The CDR3 is 15 residues long. The CDR3: CASSVQDGENQPQHF. The CDR3 DNA is TGTGCCAGCAGTGTCCAGGACGGGGAGAATCAGCCCCAGCATTTT.

The chain uses TRBV10-3 and TRBJ2-7, with 8 positions matching TRBD1. This CDR3 comprises 13 residues. V trimming: 8 bases; J trimming: 3 bases; junction bases outside the gene matches: 6. Germline lookup yields CDR1 ENHRY and CDR2 SYGVKD. The CDR3 is CAIQDRDSYEQYF. CDR3 DNA sequence: TGTGCCATCCAGGACAGGGATAGCTACGAGCAGTACTTC.

The chain couples TRBV28 to TRBJ2-3; 10 bases fit TRBD2. CDR3 length: 13 residues. With 10 bases clipped from V and 3 bases from J, the junction kept 4 bases outside the gene matches. CDR1 and CDR2 (germline): MDHEN, SYDVKM. The CDR3 bases are TGTGCCACTCTAGCGGGAGTAACAGATACGCAGTATTTT. Its translation: CATLAGVTDTQYF.

The rearrangement uses TRBV5-1 and TRBJ2-1; maybe TRBD2 (5 bases). The germline gives CDR1 SGHRS, CDR2 YFSETQ. V lost 2 bases and J 5 bases, leaving 17 bases between the germline ends. This CDR3 has 16 residues. CDR3 sequence reads: CASSLFAGDPNNEQFF. CDR3 in DNA: TGCGCCAGCAGCTTATTTGCGGGCGACCCTAACAATGAGCAGTTCTTC.

Here the CDR3 DNA reads TGTGCCAGCAGGCTCTCTTGGGGGGCAGATACGCAGTATTTT. Its protein product is CASRLSWGADTQYF. This sequence joins TRBV6-6 and TRBJ2-3; tentative D call: TRBD2 (6 bases). Germline V gives CDR1 MNHNY, CDR2 SVGAGI (reference sequence). Trimming shortened V by 6 bases and J by 4 bases, and 14 bases separated the two germline ends. The CDR3 runs to 14 residues.

This rearrangement joins TRBV10-3 to TRBJ2-1; 7 positions match TRBD1. This CDR3 is 13 amino acids long. V dropped 7 bases and J dropped 6; count of bases not matched to a gene: 6. Germline lookup yields CDR1 ENHRY and CDR2 SYGVKD. The CDR3 nucleotides read TGTGCCATCAACACCGACAGGGTCAATGAGCAGTTCTTC. The encoded protein is CAINTDRVNEQFF.

V is TRBV5-1 and J is TRBJ2-7, with 9 positions matching TRBD2. Germline assignment: CDR1 SGHRS and CDR2 YFSETQ. The CDR3 is 18 residues long. The trim removed 3 bases at V and 6 bases at J, leaving 19 bases unmatched. The CDR3 bases are TGCGCCAGCAGCTATTCCGAGCGGGAGGTCCCAGCGCCCTTCGAGCAGTACTTC. Protein: CASSYSEREVPAPFEQYF.

This clone has just one count. This chain connects TRBV5-1 to TRBJ2-2; D may be TRBD2 (5 bases). The CDR3 runs 16 residues. Germline lookup yields CDR1 SGHRS and CDR2 YFSETQ. Trimming stripped 4 bases from V and 4 bases from J, with 17 bases between. The CDR3 nucleotides are TGCGCCAGCAGCCCTGGCGCCCTAGCAGGCACCGGGGAGCTGTTTTTT. Its protein is CASSPGALAGTGELFF.